These T cell receptor beta chains were read from a single sample in a study of blood T cells in healthy people across ages. From the 5' RACE reads, TCRdb called clonotypes with MiXCR, one entry per CDR3 protein. Of hundreds of thousands of distinct CDR3 sequences in the sample, around a fifth are singletons; the top ten hold under 4%. The specimen sequenced was blood. These receptors were taken from a man between 65 and 85 years old in good health. Each CDR3 is given with its conserved first and last residue. Fields, in order: clone size, J gene, D gene, V gene, CDR3 protein, CDR3 DNA. The D gene is left open where the match is weak. Part of the rows lack a size; the others show once, few, many or a class for expanded clones.

abundance: -; j_gene: TRBJ2-1; d_gene: TRBD2; v_gene: TRBV5-1; CDR3aa: CASSLAAGLGTYNEQFF; CDR3nt: TGCGCCAGCAGCTTGGCCGCGGGACTAGGGACCTACAATGAGCAGTTCTTC
abundance: -; j_gene: TRBJ2-1; d_gene: -; v_gene: TRBV25-1; CDR3aa: CASSDGTTYNEQFF; CDR3nt: TGTGCCAGCAGTGATGGGACGACCTACAATGAGCAGTTCTTC
abundance: -; j_gene: TRBJ1-1; d_gene: -; v_gene: TRBV6-5; CDR3aa: CASSWTAGAEAFF; CDR3nt: TGTGCCAGCAGTTGGACAGCTGGGGCTGAAGCTTTCTTT
abundance: many; j_gene: TRBJ2-5; d_gene: -; v_gene: TRBV20-1; CDR3aa: CRCGTQETQYF; CDR3nt: TGCAGATGCGGCACGCAAGAGACCCAGTACTTC
abundance: -; j_gene: TRBJ2-5; d_gene: TRBD2; v_gene: TRBV20-1; CDR3aa: CSSVAGAVREQYF; CDR3nt: TGCAGTTCCGTAGCGGGAGCGGTGCGGGAGCAGTACTTC
abundance: -; j_gene: TRBJ2-1; d_gene: -; v_gene: TRBV20-1; CDR3aa: CSGAINSYNEQFF; CDR3nt: TGCAGTGGCGCGATAAACTCCTACAATGAGCAGTTCTTC
abundance: -; j_gene: TRBJ2-2; d_gene: -; v_gene: TRBV6-1; CDR3aa: CASRATTGELFF; CDR3nt: TGTGCCAGCAGGGCCACCACCGGGGAGCTGTTTTTT
abundance: few; j_gene: TRBJ2-2; d_gene: -; v_gene: TRBV19; CDR3aa: CASSDPGHNTGELFF; CDR3nt: TGTGCCAGTAGTGATCCGGGACACAACACCGGGGAGCTGTTTTTT
abundance: few; j_gene: TRBJ1-1; d_gene: TRBD1; v_gene: TRBV10-3; CDR3aa: CAIIRQGETEAFF; CDR3nt: TGTGCCATCATTCGACAGGGAGAGACTGAAGCTTTCTTT
abundance: few; j_gene: TRBJ2-7; d_gene: -; v_gene: TRBV6-5; CDR3aa: CASSYSKSYPSYEQYF; CDR3nt: TGTGCCAGCAGTTACTCGAAGTCCTACCCGTCCTACGAGCAGTACTTC
abundance: many; j_gene: TRBJ2-5; d_gene: -; v_gene: TRBV3-1; CDR3aa: CASSQDLGTQETQYF; CDR3nt: TGTGCCAGCAGCCAAGATTTGGGAACCCAAGAGACCCAGTACTTC
abundance: -; j_gene: TRBJ1-2; d_gene: TRBD1; v_gene: TRBV3-1; CDR3aa: CASSQPGGNYGYTF; CDR3nt: TGTGCCAGCAGCCAGCCAGGGGGAAACTATGGCTACACCTTC
abundance: few; j_gene: TRBJ2-5; d_gene: TRBD2; v_gene: TRBV7-2; CDR3aa: CASSSLGTSFQTQYF; CDR3nt: TGTGCCAGCAGCTCACTCGGGACTAGCTTCCAGACCCAGTACTTC
abundance: -; j_gene: TRBJ1-5; d_gene: -; v_gene: TRBV6-1; CDR3aa: CASSARGAGGNQPQHF; CDR3nt: TGTGCCAGCAGTGCACGGGGGGCAGGTGGCAATCAGCCCCAGCATTTT
abundance: many; j_gene: TRBJ2-2; d_gene: TRBD1; v_gene: TRBV18; CDR3aa: CASSPPGQGHTGELFF; CDR3nt: TGTGCCAGCTCACCCCCGGGACAGGGCCACACCGGGGAGCTGTTTTTT
abundance: -; j_gene: TRBJ2-5; d_gene: -; v_gene: TRBV4-1; CDR3aa: CASSQGPSAYQETQYF; CDR3nt: TGCGCCAGCAGCCAAGGTCCTAGCGCCTACCAAGAGACCCAGTACTTC
abundance: -; j_gene: TRBJ2-7; d_gene: -; v_gene: TRBV6-4; CDR3aa: CANKHQGYEQYF; CDR3nt: TGTGCCAACAAACACCAGGGCTACGAGCAGTACTTC
abundance: few; j_gene: TRBJ1-1; d_gene: -; v_gene: TRBV7-9; CDR3aa: CASSLLATEAFF; CDR3nt: TGTGCCAGCAGCTTACTGGCGACTGAAGCTTTCTTT
abundance: -; j_gene: TRBJ1-3; d_gene: -; v_gene: TRBV29-1; CDR3aa: CSVTGGTGNTIYF; CDR3nt: TGCAGCGTAACAGGAGGGACTGGAAACACCATATATTTT